One and the same sample provided the 2 T cell receptor beta chains below, sequenced in a study of blood T cells in healthy people across ages. A second about 7 to 11 cycle PCR used barcoded and J-beta primers. TCRdb used MiXCR to reprocess the 5' RACE reads, holding one entry per CDR3 protein. Of about 570,000 distinct CDR3 sequences detected, roughly a quarter appear once; the ten largest clones hold less than 20%. Sequencing input: blood. These receptors were taken from a woman aged 70 to 79 in good health.

This clonotype occurred a few times. The junction differs from germline at one of its ends, possibly a read error. The chain uses TRBV18 and TRBJ2-1; D is unclear. This CDR3 contains 13 residues. Germline CDR1 is KGHSH and CDR2 is LQKENI. The CDR3, as DNA: TGTGCCAGCTTCATTAGCTCCTACAATAAGCAGTTCTTC. It specifies CASFISSYNKQFF.

The chain joins TRBV29-1 to TRBJ1-1, with D tentatively TRBD1 (5 bases). There are 14 residues in the CDR3. Germline CDR1 reads SQVTM; CDR2 reads ANQGSEA. The germline V and J ends were trimmed by 4 bases and 4 bases, with 16 bases remaining between them. The CDR3 DNA reads TGCAGCGTTGGGGTGGCAGGGAAGGGCACTGAAGCTTTCTTT. This translates into CSVGVAGKGTEAFF.